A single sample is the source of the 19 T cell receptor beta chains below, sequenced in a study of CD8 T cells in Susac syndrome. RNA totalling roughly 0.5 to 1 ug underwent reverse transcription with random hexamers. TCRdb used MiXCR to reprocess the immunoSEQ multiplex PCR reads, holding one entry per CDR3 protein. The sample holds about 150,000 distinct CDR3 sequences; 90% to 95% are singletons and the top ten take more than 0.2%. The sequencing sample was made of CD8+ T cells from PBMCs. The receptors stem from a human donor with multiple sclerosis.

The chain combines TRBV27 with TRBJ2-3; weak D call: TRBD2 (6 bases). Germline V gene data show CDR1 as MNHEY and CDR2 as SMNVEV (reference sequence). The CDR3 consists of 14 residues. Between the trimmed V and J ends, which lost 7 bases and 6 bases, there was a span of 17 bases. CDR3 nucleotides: TGTGCCAGCACCCTACTTGGCGGGGAGGATACGCAGTATTTT. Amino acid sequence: CASTLLGGEDTQYF.

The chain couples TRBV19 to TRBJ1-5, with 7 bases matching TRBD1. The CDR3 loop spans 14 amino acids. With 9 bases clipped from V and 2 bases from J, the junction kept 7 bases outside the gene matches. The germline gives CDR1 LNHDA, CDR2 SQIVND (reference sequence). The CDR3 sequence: CASYDRVGNQPQHF. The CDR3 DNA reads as TGTGCCAGCTATGACAGGGTTGGCAATCAGCCCCAGCATTTT.

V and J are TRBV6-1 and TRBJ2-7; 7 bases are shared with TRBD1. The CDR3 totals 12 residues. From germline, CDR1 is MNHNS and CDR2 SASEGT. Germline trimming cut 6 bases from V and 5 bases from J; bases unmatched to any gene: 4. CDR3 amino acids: CASRQGQHEQYF. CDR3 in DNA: TGTGCCAGCAGGCAGGGACAGCACGAGCAGTACTTC.

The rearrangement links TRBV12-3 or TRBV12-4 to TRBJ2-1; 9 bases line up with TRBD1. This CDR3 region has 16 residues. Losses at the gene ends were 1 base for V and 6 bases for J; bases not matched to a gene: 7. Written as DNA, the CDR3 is TGTGCCAGCAGTTTAGGGGCCGGGACAGGGCGCAATGAGCAGTTCTTC. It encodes CASSLGAGTGRNEQFF.

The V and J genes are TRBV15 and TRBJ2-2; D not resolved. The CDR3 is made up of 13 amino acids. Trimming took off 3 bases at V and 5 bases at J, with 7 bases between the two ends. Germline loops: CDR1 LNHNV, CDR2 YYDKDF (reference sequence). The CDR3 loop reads CATSRSETGELFF. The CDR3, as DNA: TGTGCCACCAGCAGGAGCGAAACCGGGGAGCTGTTTTTT.

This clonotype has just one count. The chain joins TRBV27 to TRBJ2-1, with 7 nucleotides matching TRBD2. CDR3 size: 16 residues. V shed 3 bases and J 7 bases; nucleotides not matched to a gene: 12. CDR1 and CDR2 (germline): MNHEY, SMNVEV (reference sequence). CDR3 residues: CASSFSAGEYVNEQFF. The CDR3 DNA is TGTGCCAGCAGTTTTTCGGCGGGGGAGTATGTGAATGAGCAGTTCTTC.

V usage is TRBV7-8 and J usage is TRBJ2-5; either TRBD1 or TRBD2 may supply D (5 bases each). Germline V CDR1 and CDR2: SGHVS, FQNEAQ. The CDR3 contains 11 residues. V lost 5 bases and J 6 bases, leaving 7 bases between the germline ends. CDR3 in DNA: TGTGCCAGCAGCGGGGACCAGACCCAGTACTTC. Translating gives CASSGDQTQYF.

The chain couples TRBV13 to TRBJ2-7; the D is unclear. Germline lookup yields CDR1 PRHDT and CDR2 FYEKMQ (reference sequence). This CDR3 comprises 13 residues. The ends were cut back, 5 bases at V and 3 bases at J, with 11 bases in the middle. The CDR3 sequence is CASSLHLSYEQYF. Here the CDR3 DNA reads TGTGCCAGCAGCCTACACTTAAGCTACGAGCAGTACTTC.

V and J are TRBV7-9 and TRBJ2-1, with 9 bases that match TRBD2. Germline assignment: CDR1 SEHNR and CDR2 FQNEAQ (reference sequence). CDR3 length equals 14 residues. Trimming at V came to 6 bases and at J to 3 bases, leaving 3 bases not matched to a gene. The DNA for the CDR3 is TGTGCCAGCAGGAATAGCGGGGGCTACAATGAGCAGTTCTTC. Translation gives CASRNSGGYNEQFF.

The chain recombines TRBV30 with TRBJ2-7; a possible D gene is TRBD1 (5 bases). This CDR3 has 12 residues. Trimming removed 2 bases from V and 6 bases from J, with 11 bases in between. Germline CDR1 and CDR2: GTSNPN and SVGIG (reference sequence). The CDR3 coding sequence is TGTGCCTGGAGTCCTCAGGGTGGCGAGCAGTACTTC. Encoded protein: CAWSPQGGEQYF. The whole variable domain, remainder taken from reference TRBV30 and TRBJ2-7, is SQTIHQWPATLVQPVGSPLSLECTVEGTSNPNLYWYRQAAGRGLQLLFYSVGIGQISSEVPQNLSASRPQDRQFILSSKKLLLSDSGFYLCAWSPQGGEQYFGPGTRLTVT.

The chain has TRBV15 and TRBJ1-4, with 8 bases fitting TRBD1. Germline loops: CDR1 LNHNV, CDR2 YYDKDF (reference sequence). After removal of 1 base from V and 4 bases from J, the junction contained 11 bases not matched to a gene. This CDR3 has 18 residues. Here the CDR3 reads CATSRGGTGGPINEKLFF. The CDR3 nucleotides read TGTGCCACCAGCAGAGGGGGGACAGGCGGCCCTATTAATGAAAAACTGTTTTTT.

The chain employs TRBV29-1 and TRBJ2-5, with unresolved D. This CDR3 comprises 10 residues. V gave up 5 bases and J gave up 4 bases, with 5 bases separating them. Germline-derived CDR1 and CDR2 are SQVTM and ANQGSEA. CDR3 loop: CSVIRETQYF. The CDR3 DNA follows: TGCAGCGTTATAAGAGAGACCCAGTACTTC.

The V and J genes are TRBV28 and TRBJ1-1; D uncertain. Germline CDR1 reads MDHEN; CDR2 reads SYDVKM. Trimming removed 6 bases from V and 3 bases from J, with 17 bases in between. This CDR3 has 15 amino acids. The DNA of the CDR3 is TGTGCCAGCAGCAAGGGCGGCGGAGGCTACACTGAAGCTTTCTTT. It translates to CASSKGGGGYTEAFF.

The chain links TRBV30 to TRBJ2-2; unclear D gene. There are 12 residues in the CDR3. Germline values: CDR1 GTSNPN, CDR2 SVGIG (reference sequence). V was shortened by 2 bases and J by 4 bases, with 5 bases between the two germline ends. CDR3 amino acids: CAWSPATGELFF. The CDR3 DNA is TGTGCCTGGAGTCCGGCCACCGGGGAGCTGTTTTTT.

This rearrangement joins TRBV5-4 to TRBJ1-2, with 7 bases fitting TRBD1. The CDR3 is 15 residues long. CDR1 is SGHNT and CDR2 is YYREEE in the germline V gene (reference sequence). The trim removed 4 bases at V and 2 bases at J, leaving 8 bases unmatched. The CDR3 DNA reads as TGTGCCAGCAGCGACCGGGACAGAGAGAACTATGGCTACACCTTC. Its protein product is CASSDRDRENYGYTF. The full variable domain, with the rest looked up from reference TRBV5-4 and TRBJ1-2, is ETGVTQSPTHLIKTRGQQVTLRCSSQSGHNTVSWYQQALGQGPQFIFQYYREEENGRGNFPPRFSGLQFPNYSSELNVNALELDDSALYLCASSDRDRENYGYTFGSGTRLTVV.

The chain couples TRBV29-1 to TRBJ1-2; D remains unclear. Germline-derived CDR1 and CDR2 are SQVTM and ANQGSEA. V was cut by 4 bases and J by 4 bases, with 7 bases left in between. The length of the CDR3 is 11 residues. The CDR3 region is CSVVQIYGYTF. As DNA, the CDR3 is TGCAGCGTTGTCCAGATCTATGGCTACACCTTC.

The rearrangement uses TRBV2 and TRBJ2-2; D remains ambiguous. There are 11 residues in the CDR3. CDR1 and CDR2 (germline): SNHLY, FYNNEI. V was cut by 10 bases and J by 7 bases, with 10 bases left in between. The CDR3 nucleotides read TGTGCCACCCTATCTGGCGGGGAGCTGTTTTTT. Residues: CATLSGGELFF.

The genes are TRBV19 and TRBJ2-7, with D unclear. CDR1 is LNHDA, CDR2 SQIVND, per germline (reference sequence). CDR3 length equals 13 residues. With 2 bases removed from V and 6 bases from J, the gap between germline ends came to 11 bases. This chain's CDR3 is CASSIKASGEQYF. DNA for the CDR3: TGTGCCAGTAGTATAAAGGCGAGTGGCGAGCAGTACTTC.

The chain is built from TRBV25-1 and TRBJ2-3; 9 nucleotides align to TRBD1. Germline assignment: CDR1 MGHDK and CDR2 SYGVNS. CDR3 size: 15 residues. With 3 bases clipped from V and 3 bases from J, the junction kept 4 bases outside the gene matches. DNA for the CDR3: TGTGCCAGCAGTGATCGTGGGACAGGGACAGATACGCAGTATTTT. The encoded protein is CASSDRGTGTDTQYF.